These 30 T cell receptor beta chains originate from one sample sequenced in a study of spatial heterogeneity in lung cancer. The time point: sample taken at primary tumor resection. Unsorted tumor, nontumor lung tissue or cryopreserved PBMC supplied the whole RNA. TCRdb re-derived calls from the 5' RACE reads in MiXCR, one entry per CDR3 protein. This sample has roughly 40,000 distinct CDR3 sequences, with 6% to 7% found just once. The sequencing used PBMCs, collected at surgery. Source of these receptors: a female donor with early-stage non-small cell lung cancer.

In this sample, this clonotype turned up many times. The rearrangement links TRBV28 to TRBJ1-1; TRBD1 is a possible D gene (5 bases). Germline V CDR1 and CDR2: MDHEN, SYDVKM. With 6 bases removed from V and 5 bases from J, the gap between germline ends came to 16 bases. CDR3 size: 14 residues. CDR3 residues: CASSPQGTVTEAFF. In DNA, the CDR3 is TGTGCCAGCAGCCCCCAGGGTACGGTTACTGAAGCTTTCTTT.

Many counts were recorded for this clonotype. V is TRBV20-1 and J is TRBJ2-7, with D perhaps TRBD1 or TRBD2 (6 bases each). The CDR3 spans 15 residues. CDR1 is DFQATT, CDR2 SNEGSKA, per germline (reference sequence). Trimming left V 3 bases short and J 1 base short, with 16 bases between. In DNA form, the CDR3 reads TGCAGTGCTAGTTACTTCGGGGGCGGTTCCTACGAGCAGTACTTC. It translates to CSASYFGGGSYEQYF.

This clonotype was seen many times. The chain carries TRBV6-6 and TRBJ1-1; the D gene is possibly TRBD1 (6 bases). Germline V gene lookup returns CDR1 MNHNY and CDR2 SVGAGI (reference sequence). CDR3 length equals 14 residues. The germline V and J ends were trimmed by 2 bases and 5 bases, with 12 bases remaining between them. The CDR3 sequence: CASSYEGVRTEAFF. The CDR3 region has the DNA TGTGCCAGCAGTTACGAGGGGGTGAGGACTGAAGCTTTCTTT.

This clonotype was recorded many times. The rearrangement joins TRBV6-2 or TRBV6-3 to TRBJ2-1; 14 nucleotides align to TRBD2. The germline V gene has CDR1 MNHEY and CDR2 SVGEGT. V dropped 4 bases and J dropped 2; count of bases not matched to a gene: 4. CDR3 length: 17 amino acids. Here the CDR3 DNA reads TGTGCCAGCAGTTCAGGACTAGCGGGGGGCACCTACAATGAGCAGTTCTTC. Encoded protein: CASSSGLAGGTYNEQFF.

The rearrangement uses TRBV20-1 and TRBJ2-2; 12 nucleotides align to TRBD2. After removal of 0 bases from V and 5 bases from J, the junction contained 1 base not matched to a gene. The CDR3 extends over 15 amino acids. Per germline, CDR1 DFQATT and CDR2 SNEGSKA (reference sequence). In DNA, the CDR3 is TGCAGTGCTAGAGAGACTAGCGGGGGAACCGGGGAGCTGTTTTTT. As protein: CSARETSGGTGELFF.

The chain combines TRBV6-5 with TRBJ1-2; 8 bases line up with TRBD1. Unmatched junction bases numbered 8, after V lost 3 bases and J lost 5 bases. Germline V gives CDR1 MNHEY, CDR2 SVGAGI. This CDR3 region has 15 residues. CDR3 loop: CASSYKGQGGYGYTF. The DNA of the CDR3 is TGTGCCAGCAGTTATAAAGGACAGGGAGGGTATGGCTACACCTTC.

The rearrangement uses TRBV11-2 and TRBJ2-3; no definite D call. The V gene lost 10 bases and the J gene lost 8 bases, with 13 bases spanning the gap. The CDR3 runs to 11 residues. Germline assignment: CDR1 SGHAT and CDR2 FQNNGV. CDR3 protein: CATSRPSTQYF. The CDR3 DNA follows: TGTGCCACCTCCAGACCGAGTACGCAGTATTTT. Using reference TRBV11-2 and TRBJ2-3 for the parts outside the CDR3, the full variable domain is EAGVAQSPRYKIIEKRQSVAFWCNPISGHATLYWYQQILGQGPKLLIQFQNNGVVDDSQLPKDRFSAERLKGVDSTLKIQPAKLEDSAVYLCATSRPSTQYFGPGTRLTVL.

This clonotype was seen a handful of times. This sequence joins TRBV5-8 and TRBJ2-5; no reliable D call. This CDR3 has 15 amino acids. Germline CDR1 is SGHTS and CDR2 is YDEGEE. The V end lost 3 bases, the J end lost 5 bases, and 17 bases lay between the germline ends. CDR3 DNA: TGTGCCAGCAGCTCTCGGCCCGTAAAATGGGAGACCCAGTACTTC. This encodes CASSSRPVKWETQYF.

As regards this clonotype: The junction shows a germline mismatch at one end, possibly a read error. The V gene is TRBV7-2, the J gene TRBJ1-2; maybe TRBD1 (6 bases). The CDR3 is 16 amino acids. Germline CDR1 reads SGHTA; CDR2 reads FQGNSA. CDR3 DNA sequence: TGTGCCAGCACCTTAGTCCCGGGGGGCCCGGCCTATGGCTACACCTTC. Protein sequence: CASTLVPGGPAYGYTF.

In this sample, this clonotype turned up many times. The genes are TRBV7-9 and TRBJ2-3; no reliable D call. Germline CDR1 reads SEHNR; CDR2 reads FQNEAQ (reference sequence). The germline V and J ends were trimmed by 3 bases and 2 bases, with 9 bases remaining between them. The CDR3 runs 14 residues. CDR3 bases: TGTGCCAGCAGCTTGAGGCAGACCACAGATACGCAGTATTTT. Protein: CASSLRQTTDTQYF.

The chain carries TRBV12-3 or TRBV12-4 and TRBJ1-1; D is unclear. V was clipped by 6 bases and J by 4 bases, with 12 bases between them. CDR3 length: 13 amino acids. The CDR3 protein is CASRTLKGTEAFF. In DNA, the CDR3 is TGTGCCAGCAGAACCCTGAAAGGCACTGAAGCTTTCTTT.

This clonotype was seen at least ten times. The genes are TRBV20-1 and TRBJ2-3; perhaps D is TRBD1 or TRBD2 (5 bases each). The V end lost 5 bases, the J end lost 5 bases, and 20 bases lay between the germline ends. From germline, CDR1 is DFQATT and CDR2 SNEGSKA (reference sequence). The CDR3 is made up of 15 amino acids. CDR3 DNA: TGCAGTGCTCCCCCGGGGACGGAAGGCGGAGATACGCAGTATTTT. This gives the protein CSAPPGTEGGDTQYF.

Concerning this clonotype itself: A much more abundant neighbour one base away suggests this may be a read error. The gene calls are TRBV9 and TRBJ1-3, with TRBD1 matching over 7 bases. CDR3 length equals 14 residues. The junction had 2 bases not matched to a gene; V was cut back by 3 bases and J by 2 bases. CDR1 and CDR2 (germline): SGDLS, YYNGEE. The CDR3 DNA sequence: TGTGCCAGCAGCGCGGGACAGACTGGAAACACCATATATTTT. Protein: CASSAGQTGNTIYF.

The gene calls are TRBV5-1 and TRBJ2-3; tentatively, D is TRBD1 (6 bases). CDR1 and CDR2 from the germline V gene are SGHRS and YFSETQ. Trimming left V 4 bases short and J 4 bases short, with 16 bases between. The length of the CDR3 is 15 residues. The CDR3 protein is CASSLQGSPPDTQYF. CDR3 nucleotides: TGCGCCAGCAGCCTGCAGGGGAGCCCTCCAGATACGCAGTATTTT.

The table lists this clonotype with many counts. The chain employs TRBV27 and TRBJ1-1; D is unclear. Germline V CDR1 and CDR2: MNHEY, SMNVEV (reference sequence). The CDR3 extends over 14 amino acids. The V and J ends lost 7 bases and 0 bases respectively, with 12 bases between them. The CDR3 sequence is CASTSPGLNTEAFF. The CDR3 region has the DNA TGTGCCAGCACTTCACCGGGGTTGAACACTGAAGCTTTCTTT.

The table lists this clonotype with many counts. CDR3 region: CATSETGGGTDTQYF. In DNA form, the CDR3 reads TGTGCCACCAGTGAGACAGGGGGCGGCACAGATACGCAGTATTTT. This sequence joins TRBV24-1 and TRBJ2-3, with 10 nucleotides matching TRBD1. V gave up 4 bases and J gave up 1 base; unmatched junction bases: 1. Germline loops: CDR1 KGHDR, CDR2 SFDVKD. There are 15 residues in the CDR3.

This clonotype was recorded many times. J is TRBJ2-4 and V is TRBV5-5, with D possibly being TRBD1 (5 bases). V lost 0 bases and J lost 2, with 12 bases in between. The CDR3 has 16 amino acids. Germline assignment: CDR1 SGHKS and CDR2 YYEKEE (reference sequence). The CDR3 here is CASSLVQGISKNIQYF. CDR3 coding DNA: TGTGCCAGCAGCTTGGTCCAGGGTATATCCAAAAACATTCAGTACTTC. Based on the CDR3 plus reference TRBV5-5 and TRBJ2-4, the full variable domain is DAGVTQSPTHLIKTRGQQVTLRCSPISGHKSVSWYQQVLGQGPQFIFQYYEKEERGRGNFPDRFSARQFPNYSSELNVNALLLGDSALYLCASSLVQGISKNIQYFGAGTRLSVL.

This clonotype was seen at least ten times. The chain employs TRBV4-1 and TRBJ1-1, with D perhaps matching TRBD1 (5 bases). The CDR3 has 17 residues. Trimming took off 0 bases at V and 6 bases at J, with 20 bases between the two ends. CDR1 and CDR2 from the germline V gene are MGHRA and YSYEKL. The CDR3 sequence is CASSQEQRTGRFAEAFF. The CDR3 DNA sequence: TGCGCCAGCAGCCAAGAGCAAAGAACAGGCCGTTTCGCTGAAGCTTTCTTT.

The chain couples TRBV19 to TRBJ2-7; D possibly matches TRBD1 or TRBD2 (6 bases each). The CDR3 is made up of 14 amino acids. Germline values: CDR1 LNHDA, CDR2 SQIVND (reference sequence). The ends were cut back, 2 bases at V and 2 bases at J, with 10 bases in the middle. CDR3 region: CASSITGRTYEQYF. DNA of the CDR3: TGTGCCAGTAGTATAACAGGGAGGACCTACGAGCAGTACTTC.

The chain is built from TRBV5-6 and TRBJ2-1, with D unresolved. V lost 3 bases and J 6 bases, leaving 7 bases between the germline ends. The CDR3 has 12 residues. Germline values: CDR1 SGHDT, CDR2 YYEEEE. CDR3: CASSSSTNEQFF. CDR3 nucleotides: TGTGCCAGCAGCTCGAGCACCAATGAGCAGTTCTTC.

In its sample, this clonotype was seen a few times. The chain has TRBV7-9 and TRBJ1-1; 7 bases agree with TRBD1. The CDR3 length is 14 residues. Germline V gives CDR1 SEHNR, CDR2 FQNEAQ (reference sequence). Trimming took 1 base from V and 10 from J; bases not matched to a gene: 9. CDR3 in DNA: TGTGCCAGCAGCTTAGTTGGGCGACAGGGAATAGCTTTCTTT. This codes for CASSLVGRQGIAFF.

This clonotype has a handful of counts. The rearrangement joins TRBV24-1 to TRBJ1-1; D possibly corresponds to TRBD1 (6 bases). Trimming shortened V by 3 bases and J by 4 bases, and 17 bases separated the two germline ends. CDR1 KGHDR and CDR2 SFDVKD come from the germline V gene. CDR3 length: 16 residues. CDR3 protein: CATSDSRQAVGTEAFF. Written as DNA, the CDR3 is TGTGCCACCAGTGATAGCCGACAGGCGGTGGGCACTGAAGCTTTCTTT.

This clonotype was found many times. V and J are TRBV4-2 and TRBJ2-1, with 8 bases lining up with TRBD2. Germline CDR1 is LGHNA and CDR2 is YNFKEQ. The CDR3 spans 15 residues. The junction had 2 bases not matched to a gene; V was cut back by 0 bases and J by 4 bases. The CDR3 nucleotides are TGTGCCAGCAGCCAAGAAGGCGGGGGGTACAATGAGCAGTTCTTC. It encodes CASSQEGGGYNEQFF.

This clonotype came up a few times. The chain employs TRBV21-1 and TRBJ2-5. TRBV21-1 is a pseudogene. The CDR3 is made up of 14 amino acids. CDR3 nucleotides: TGTGCCAGCAGCAAAGCCGAAAAGAAAGAGACCCAGTACTTC. Encoded protein: CASSKAEKKETQYF.

This clonotype was observed at least ten times. The chain carries TRBV28 and TRBJ1-2; D gene unclear. The germline V gene has CDR1 MDHEN and CDR2 SYDVKM. V dropped 5 bases and J dropped 4 bases, with 8 bases sitting between them. This CDR3 is 12 amino acids long. CDR3 nucleotides: TGTGCCAGCAGTAGAGGTCTCTATGGCTACACCTTC. It encodes CASSRGLYGYTF.

This clonotype was picked up many times. The chain carries TRBV29-1 and TRBJ2-5; D gene ambiguous. Trimming took off 7 bases at V and 5 bases at J, with 14 bases between the two ends. Looked up from germline, CDR1 is SQVTM and CDR2 is ANQGSEA. This CDR3 region has 12 residues. As DNA, the CDR3 is TGCAGCGCCCGGAGAGGAGTGGAGACCCAGTACTTC. Amino acids: CSARRGVETQYF.

V and J are TRBV9 and TRBJ1-1, with D perhaps TRBD1 (5 bases). The germline V gene has CDR1 SGDLS and CDR2 YYNGEE. The CDR3 consists of 15 residues. The V end was cut by 4 bases, the J end by 0 bases, with 13 bases between. The chain's CDR3 is CASSPPGTMNTEAFF. CDR3 coding DNA: TGTGCCAGCAGCCCGCCGGGGACCATGAACACTGAAGCTTTCTTT.

This clonotype showed up just a few times. This chain joins TRBV27 and TRBJ2-5, with 8 bases lining up with TRBD2. V lost 5 bases, J lost 6 bases, and 17 bases stayed unmatched. The germline V gene has CDR1 MNHEY and CDR2 SMNVEV (reference sequence). There are 17 residues in the CDR3. CDR3 coding DNA: TGTGCCAGCAGTCCCTCCGAGCGGGGGCGGCCCGGGAAGACCCAGTACTTC. Protein product: CASSPSERGRPGKTQYF.

This clonotype showed up just a few times. This chain joins TRBV20-1 and TRBJ1-3, with no clear D. Trimming removed 1 base from V and 0 bases from J, with 7 bases in between. The CDR3 covers 14 residues. Germline CDR1 DFQATT, CDR2 SNEGSKA (reference sequence). CDR3 DNA sequence: TGCAGTGCTAGAGCCGGGTCCTCTGGAAACACCATATATTTT. Amino acids: CSARAGSSGNTIYF.

This clonotype appeared many times. The junction does not match germline at one end; this may be a read error. This chain uses TRBV3-1 with TRBJ2-2; no clear D gene. CDR3 size: 15 residues. The germline CDR1 and CDR2 sequences are LGHDT and YNNKEL (reference sequence). CDR3 sequence reads: CASSQENKNPGELFF. In nucleotides, the CDR3 is TGTGCCAGCAGCCAAGAGAACAAGAACCCCGGGGAGCTGTTTTTT. The full variable domain, with the rest looked up from reference TRBV3-1 and TRBJ2-2, is DTAVSQTPKYLVTQMGNDKSIKCEQNLGHDTMYWYKQDSKKFLKIMFSYNNKELIINETVPNRFSPKSPDKAHLNLHINSLELGDSAVYFCASSQENKNPGELFFGEGSRLTVL.